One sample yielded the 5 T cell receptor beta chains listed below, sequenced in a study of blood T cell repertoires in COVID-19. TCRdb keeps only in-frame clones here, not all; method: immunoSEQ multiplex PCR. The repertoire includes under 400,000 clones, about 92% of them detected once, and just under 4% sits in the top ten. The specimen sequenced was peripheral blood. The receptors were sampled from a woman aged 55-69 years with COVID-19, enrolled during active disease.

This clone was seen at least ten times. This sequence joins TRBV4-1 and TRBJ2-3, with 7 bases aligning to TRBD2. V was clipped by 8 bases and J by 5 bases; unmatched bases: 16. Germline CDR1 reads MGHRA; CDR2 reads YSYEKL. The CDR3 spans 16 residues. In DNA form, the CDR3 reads TGCGCCAGCGCACTTAACCCGGGGGGAAGAATAGATACGCAGTATTTT. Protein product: CASALNPGGRIDTQYF.

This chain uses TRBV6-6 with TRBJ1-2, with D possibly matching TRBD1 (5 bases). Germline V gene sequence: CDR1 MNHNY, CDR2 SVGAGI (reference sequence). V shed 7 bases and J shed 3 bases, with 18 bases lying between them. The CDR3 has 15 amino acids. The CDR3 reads CASTTGGTGYYGYTF. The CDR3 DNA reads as TGTGCCAGCACTACCGGGGGAACGGGTTACTATGGCTACACCTTC.

Written as DNA, the CDR3 is TGTGCCAGCACCAAAACAGAAAATTATAATTCACCCCTCCACTTT. It translates to CASTKTENYNSPLHF. The V and J genes are TRBV9 and TRBJ1-6; D remains unclear. Germline V gene data show CDR1 as SGDLS and CDR2 as YYNGEE. Between the trimmed V and J ends, which lost 6 bases and 4 bases, there was a span of 14 bases. This CDR3 has 15 residues.

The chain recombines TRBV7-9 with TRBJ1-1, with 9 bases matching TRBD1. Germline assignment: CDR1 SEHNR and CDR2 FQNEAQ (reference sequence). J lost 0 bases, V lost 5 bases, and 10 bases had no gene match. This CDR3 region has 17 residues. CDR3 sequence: CASSHRGTGKLNTEAFF. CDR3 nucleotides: TGTGCCAGCAGCCACCGAGGGACAGGGAAACTGAACACTGAAGCTTTCTTT. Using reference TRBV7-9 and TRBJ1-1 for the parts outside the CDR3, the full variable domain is DTGVSQNPRHKITKRGQNVTFRCDPISEHNRLYWYRQTLGQGPEFLTYFQNEAQLEKSRLLSDRFSAERPKGSFSTLEIQRTEQGDSAMYLCASSHRGTGKLNTEAFFGQGTRLTVV.

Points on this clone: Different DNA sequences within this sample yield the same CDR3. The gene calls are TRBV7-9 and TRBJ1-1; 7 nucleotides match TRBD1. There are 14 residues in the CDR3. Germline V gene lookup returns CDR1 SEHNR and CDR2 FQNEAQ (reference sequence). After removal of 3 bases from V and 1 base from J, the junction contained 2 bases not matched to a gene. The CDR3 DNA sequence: TGTGCCAGCAGCTTGGGGACAGAGAACACTGAAGCTTTCTTT. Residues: CASSLGTENTEAFF.